A selection of T cell receptor beta chains follows, all from one sample in a study of molecular identifiers for immune sequencing clone quantification. MiXCR, applied by TCRdb to the PCR reads, yields one record per CDR3 protein. This table holds hundreds of thousands of distinct CDR3 sequences, 25% found once. The material sequenced was naive CD8+ T cells from blood, with Jurkat cell RNA spiked in. The source of these receptors is a human donor in good health. Some libraries in this study had Jurkat cell RNA spiked in. CDR3s include the opening cysteine and the closing phenylalanine or tryptophan. A D gene is named only where the DNA matches it firmly. Some rows have no size entry. The others give once, few or many, or a class for an expanded clone.

size	D	J	V	DNA	CDR3
few	-	TRBJ1-5	TRBV6-1	TGTGCCAGCAGTACCCGATCCGATTCCAATCAGCCCCAGCATTTT	CASSTRSDSNQPQHF
-	TRBD2	TRBJ2-1	TRBV6-5	TGTGCCAGCAGCTCCGGGGCGGGAGGGCCGGGGAATGAGCAGTTCTTC	CASSSGAGGPGNEQFF
-	TRBD1	TRBJ2-7	TRBV9	TGTGCCAGCAGCTCGACAGGGGGGATCTACGAGCAGTACTTC	CASSSTGGIYEQYF
-	-	TRBJ1-6	TRBV4-1	TGCGCCAGCAGCCCTCTGGGACGCTCCTATAATTCACCCCTCCACTTT	CASSPLGRSYNSPLHF
many	-	TRBJ1-5	TRBV6-6	TGTGCCAGCAGTTACCTCCCCAGCAAGGATCAGCCCCAGCATTTT	CASSYLPSKDQPQHF
many	-	TRBJ2-1	TRBV7-8	TGTGCCAGCAGCGAGGGACAAGGGTTGCATGAGCAGTTCTTC	CASSEGQGLHEQFF
few	TRBD2	TRBJ2-1	TRBV29-1	TGCAGCGTTGAGACCGGGACTAGCGGGAGTTCTGATGAGCAGTTCTTC	CSVETGTSGSSDEQFF
few	-	TRBJ1-6	TRBV7-2	TGTGCCAGCAGCGGGCGACCCTCCGGGCCCCTGTATAATTCACCCCTCCACTTT	CASSGRPSGPLYNSPLHF
many	-	TRBJ1-5	TRBV4-1	TGCGCCAGCAGTGTTGTGGGGAGTAGCAATCAGCCCCAGCATTTT	CASSVVGSSNQPQHF
few	-	TRBJ1-5	TRBV6-1	TGTGCCAGCACCGACGGGTGGATGGGCAATCAGCCCCAGCATTTT	CASTDGWMGNQPQHF
few	-	TRBJ1-1	TRBV5-5	TGTGCCAGCAGGAGCTATCTGAACACTGAAGCTTTCTTT	CASRSYLNTEAFF
many	TRBD1	TRBJ2-7	TRBV7-6	TGTGCCAGCAGCATCGGGACAGCCTACGAGCAGTACTTC	CASSIGTAYEQYF
-	TRBD2	TRBJ2-4	TRBV6-1	TGTGCCAGCAGTTACGATCTAGCGGGAGCCCATATCATTCAGTACTTC	CASSYDLAGAHIIQYF
-	-	TRBJ2-6	TRBV3-1	TGTGCCAGCAGCCAAGTTACTACAATAGCTGGGGCCAACGTCCTGACTTTC	CASSQVTTIAGANVLTF
few	TRBD1	TRBJ2-7	TRBV6-2/TRBV6-3	TGTGCCAGCAGTTACGGGACAGGGTACAGGTACGAGCAGTACTTC	CASSYGTGYRYEQYF
-	-	TRBJ1-5	TRBV27	TGTGCCAGCAGTTTATCAGGTTGGGATCAGCCCCAGCATTTT	CASSLSGWDQPQHF
-	TRBD1	TRBJ2-3	TRBV19	TGTGCCAGTGGCCCCGGGACAGGGGAAGGCTATACGCGGTATTTT	CASGPGTGEGYTRYF
many	TRBD1	TRBJ2-7	TRBV7-9	TGTGCCAGCAGCTTAGCGGGACAGGGTTCGTTGTCCTACGAGCAGTACTTC	CASSLAGQGSLSYEQYF
-	-	TRBJ2-2	TRBV5-1	TGCGCCAGCAGCTTCTGGGACCCATACGAGTACGCCGGGGAGCTGTTTTTT	CASSFWDPYEYAGELFF
many	TRBD1	TRBJ2-7	TRBV5-1	TGTGCCAGCAGCTTAGGGACAGGACTCGGGTACGAGCAGTACTTC	CASSLGTGLGYEQYF
-	TRBD1	TRBJ2-7	TRBV20-1	TGCAGTGCTAGGCTAGCGGACAGGGGGCCCTACGAGCAGTACTTC	CSARLADRGPYEQYF
few	-	TRBJ2-7	TRBV2	TGTGCCAGCAGACCCACTAGCTGGGATTACGAGCAGTACTTC	CASRPTSWDYEQYF
-	-	TRBJ1-4	TRBV5-1	TGCGCCAGCAGACAAAGACCAGATGAAAAACTGTTTTTT	CASRQRPDEKLFF
few	-	TRBJ1-1	TRBV10-3	TGTGCCATCAGCCTAAGAAGAGAGAACACTGAAGCTTTCTTT	CAISLRRENTEAFF
many	-	TRBJ2-7	TRBV6-2/TRBV6-3	TGTGCCAGCAGTTCGGTTGGGGAGCAGTACTTC	CASSSVGEQYF
many	-	TRBJ2-3	TRBV27	TGTGCCAGCAGTTTATTTCCGGGTGCAGATACGCAGTATTTT	CASSLFPGADTQYF
many	-	TRBJ1-1	TRBV28	TGTGCCAGCAGTTTTGCCTTAGAGGTTACTGAAGCTTTCTTT	CASSFALEVTEAFF
-	TRBD1	TRBJ1-5	TRBV4-1	TGCGCCAGCAGCCCCGAGACAGGGATGGGGCAGCCCCAGCATTTT	CASSPETGMGQPQHF
few	-	TRBJ1-6	TRBV20-1	TGCAGTGCTACCAAGACAAACTATAATTCACCCCTCCACTTT	CSATKTNYNSPLHF
-	-	TRBJ2-7	TRBV5-1	TGCGCCGGCAGCTTGAAACGAGACAGCCCCTACGGGCAGTACTTC	CAGSLKRDSPYGQYF
few	TRBD1	TRBJ2-7	TRBV9	TGTGCCAGCAGCGCGGGACAGGTGAACTACGAGCAGTACTTC	CASSAGQVNYEQYF
-	-	TRBJ2-5	TRBV28	TGTGCCAGCAGTTTCGTGGGGCCGCAAGAGACCCAGTACTTC	CASSFVGPQETQYF
-	-	TRBJ1-1	TRBV5-4	TGTGCCAGCGGCTACGGGTTGGCTGAAGCTTTCTTT	CASGYGLAEAFF
-	TRBD1	TRBJ1-1	TRBV20-1	TGCAGTGCTAGAGCCGGACAGGGGGCACCGAACACTGAAGCTTTCTTT	CSARAGQGAPNTEAFF
-	-	TRBJ2-7	TRBV6-2/TRBV6-3	TGTGCCAGCACTACAGGGAGCTACGAGCAGTACTTC	CASTTGSYEQYF
few	TRBD2	TRBJ2-2	TRBV4-2	TGTGCCAGCAGCCCATTAGCGGGAGATAGAACCGGGGAGCTGTTTTTT	CASSPLAGDRTGELFF
-	TRBD2	TRBJ2-2	TRBV2	TGTGCCAGCACGGAGCGGGAGGAGGGGGAGCTGTTTTTT	CASTEREEGELFF
many	TRBD1	TRBJ1-2	TRBV27	TGTGCCAGCAGTTCCGGACAGGTACCCTATGGCTACACCTTC	CASSSGQVPYGYTF
once	-	TRBJ1-2	TRBV7-2	TGTGCCAGCAGCTTATCATCCCCGGTGTTGGGCTATGGCTACACCTTC	CASSLSSPVLGYGYTF
many	-	TRBJ2-1	TRBV6-2/TRBV6-3	TGTGCCAGCAGCACCCCCTGGGAGCAGTTCTTC	CASSTPWEQFF